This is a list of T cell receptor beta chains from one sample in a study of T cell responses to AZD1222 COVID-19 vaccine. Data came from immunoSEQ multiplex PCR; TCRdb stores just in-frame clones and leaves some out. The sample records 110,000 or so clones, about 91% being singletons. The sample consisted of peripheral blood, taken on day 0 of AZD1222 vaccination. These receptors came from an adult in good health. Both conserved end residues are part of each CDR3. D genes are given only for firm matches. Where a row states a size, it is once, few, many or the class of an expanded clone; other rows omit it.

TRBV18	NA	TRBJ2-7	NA	CASSPLDSKIEQYF	TGTGCCAGCTCACCCCTAGACAGTAAAATTGAGCAGTACTTC
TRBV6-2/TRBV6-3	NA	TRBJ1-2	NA	CASSLNSRDLGYGYTF	TGTGCCAGCAGTTTAAATTCTCGGGACTTAGGGTATGGCTACACCTTC
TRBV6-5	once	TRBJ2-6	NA	CASSSYGSGANVLTF	TGTGCCAGCAGTTCCTATGGGTCTGGGGCCAACGTCCTGACTTTC
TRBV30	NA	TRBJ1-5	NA	CAWNTGTGNQPQHF	TGTGCCTGGAATACAGGCACGGGCAATCAGCCCCAGCATTTT
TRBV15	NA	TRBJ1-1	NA	CATSSSWGETNTEAFF	TGTGCCACCAGCAGCTCCTGGGGGGAAACGAACACTGAAGCTTTCTTT
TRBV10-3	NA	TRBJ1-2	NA	CAIRDMTDLLGYTF	TGTGCCATCAGAGATATGACAGATCTTCTGGGCTACACCTTC
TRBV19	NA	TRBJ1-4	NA	CASSIDAGSELFF	TGTGCCAGTAGTATAGATGCGGGGTCGGAACTGTTTTTT
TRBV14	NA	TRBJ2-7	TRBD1	CASSLLGTAYEQYF	TGTGCCAGCAGCCTTCTCGGGACAGCTTACGAGCAGTACTTC
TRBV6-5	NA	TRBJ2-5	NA	CASSYGPTQETQYF	TGTGCCAGCAGTTACGGTCCAACCCAAGAGACCCAGTACTTC
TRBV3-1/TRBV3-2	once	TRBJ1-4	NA	CASSQGQGREKLFF	TGTGCCAGCAGCCAAGGGCAGGGTCGGGAAAAACTGTTTTTT
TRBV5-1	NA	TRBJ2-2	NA	CASSLGGPGELFF	TGCGCCAGCAGCTTGGGGGGCCCCGGGGAGCTGTTTTTT
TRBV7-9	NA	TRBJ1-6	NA	CASSSLERNPPLHF	TGTGCCAGCAGCTCGTTGGAGAGGAACCCACCCCTCCACTTT
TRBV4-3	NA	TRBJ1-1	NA	CASSQDWNTEAFF	TGCGCCAGCAGCCAAGACTGGAACACTGAAGCTTTCTTT
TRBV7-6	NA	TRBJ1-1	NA	CASSLQGRGANTEAFF	TGTGCCAGCAGCTTACAGGGGCGCGGTGCGAACACTGAAGCTTTCTTT
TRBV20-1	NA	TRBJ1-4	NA	CSASKFVAGQNEKLFF	TGCAGTGCTAGTAAGTTCGTGGCCGGACAGAATGAAAAACTGTTTTTT
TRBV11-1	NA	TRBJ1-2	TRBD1	CASSEPGTGYGYTF	TGTGCCAGCAGCGAGCCCGGGACAGGGTATGGCTACACCTTC
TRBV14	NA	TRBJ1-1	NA	CASSQVGARSTEAFF	TGTGCCAGCAGCCAAGTGGGGGCGAGGAGCACTGAAGCTTTCTTT
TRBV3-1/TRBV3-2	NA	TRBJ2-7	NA	CASSQDDGYTPYEQYF	TGTGCCAGCAGCCAAGACGACGGATACACCCCCTACGAGCAGTACTTC
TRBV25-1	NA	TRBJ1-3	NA	CASSELGGAESNTIYF	TGTGCCAGCAGTGAATTGGGGGGGGCGGAATCGAACACCATATATTTT
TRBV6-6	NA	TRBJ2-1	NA	CASTQAGTYNEQFF	TGTGCCAGCACTCAGGCAGGGACCTACAATGAGCAGTTCTTC
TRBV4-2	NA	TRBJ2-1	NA	CASSQDPPEGPVLYNEQFF	TGTGCCAGCAGCCAAGATCCGCCGGAGGGCCCGGTCTTATACAATGAGCAGTTCTTC
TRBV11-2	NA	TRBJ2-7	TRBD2	CASSAQRTSIYEQYF	TGTGCCAGCAGCGCCCAGCGGACTAGCATCTACGAGCAGTACTTC
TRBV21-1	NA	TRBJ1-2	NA	CASTQRQAANYGYTF	TGTGCCAGCACCCAGAGACAGGCAGCTAACTATGGCTACACCTTC
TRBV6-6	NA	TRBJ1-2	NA	CASSYQGTNYGYTF	TGTGCCAGCAGTTACCAGGGTACTAACTATGGCTACACCTTC
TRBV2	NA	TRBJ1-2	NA	CASSGGLDYGYTF	TGTGCCAGCAGTGGTGGTCTGGACTATGGCTACACCTTC
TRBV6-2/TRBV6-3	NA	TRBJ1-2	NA	CASSAQPGRSLYGYTF	TGTGCCAGCAGCGCCCAACCGGGCCGCTCTCTCTATGGCTACACCTTC
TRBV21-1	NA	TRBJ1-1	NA	CASSKRGTGDTEAFF	TGTGCCAGCAGCAAACGCGGGACAGGAGACACTGAAGCTTTCTTT
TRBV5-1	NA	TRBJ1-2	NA	CASSLGGTNYGYTF	TGCGCCAGCAGCTTGGGGGGGACAAACTATGGCTACACCTTC
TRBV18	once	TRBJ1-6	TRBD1	CASSQTGTGVGVNSPLHF	TGTGCCAGCTCGCAAACCGGGACAGGGGTAGGTGTTAATTCACCCCTCCACTTT
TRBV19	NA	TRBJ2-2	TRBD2	CASSIGGGVLAGDTGELFF	TGTGCCAGTAGTATAGGGGGGGGCGTGCTAGCGGGAGACACCGGGGAGCTGTTTTTT
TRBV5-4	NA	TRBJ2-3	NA	CASSWGDTDTQYF	TGTGCCAGCAGCTGGGGAGACACAGATACGCAGTATTTT
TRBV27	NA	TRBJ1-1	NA	CASSPAGDTEAFF	TGTGCCAGCAGTCCGGCCGGGGACACTGAAGCTTTCTTT
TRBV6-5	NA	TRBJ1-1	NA	CASSPVGNTEAFF	TGTGCCAGCAGCCCGGTGGGGAACACTGAAGCTTTCTTT
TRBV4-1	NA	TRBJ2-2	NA	CASSQDQAGELFF	TGCGCCAGCAGCCAAGATCAGGCCGGGGAGCTGTTTTTT
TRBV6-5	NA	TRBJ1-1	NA	CASTEQGRTSEAFF	TGTGCCAGCACCGAGCAGGGGAGGACATCTGAAGCTTTCTTT
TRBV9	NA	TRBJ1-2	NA	CASSPYRVESYTF	TGTGCCAGCAGCCCCTACCGGGTTGAAAGCTACACCTTC
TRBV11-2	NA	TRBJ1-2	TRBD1	CASSSQRGRSYTF	TGTGCCAGCAGCTCACAAAGGGGGCGAAGCTACACCTTC
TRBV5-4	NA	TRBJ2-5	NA	CASSFTPGETQYF	TGTGCCAGCAGCTTTACTCCCGGAGAGACCCAGTACTTC
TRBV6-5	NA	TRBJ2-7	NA	CASSYSLGTSYEQYF	TGTGCCAGCAGTTACTCCTTGGGGACCTCCTACGAGCAGTACTTC
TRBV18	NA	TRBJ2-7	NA	CASSPTSYEQYF	TGTGCCAGCTCACCCACCTCCTACGAGCAGTACTTC
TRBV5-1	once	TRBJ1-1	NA	CASSSTGGTEAFF	TGCGCCAGCAGCTCGACAGGAGGGACTGAAGCTTTCTTT
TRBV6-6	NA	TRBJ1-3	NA	CASSYRGFSSGNTIYF	TGTGCCAGCAGTTACCGGGGCTTTAGCTCTGGAAACACCATATATTTT
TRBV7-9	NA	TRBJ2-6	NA	CASSFLLRATGANVLTF	TGTGCCAGCAGCTTCCTTTTGAGGGCTACTGGGGCCAACGTCCTGACTTTC
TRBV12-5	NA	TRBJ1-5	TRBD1	CASGPARQGRNQPQHF	TGTGCTAGTGGTCCCGCCCGACAGGGACGAAACCAGCCCCAGCATTTT
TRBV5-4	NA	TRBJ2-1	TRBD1	CASSSPGQGGDEQFF	TGTGCCAGCAGCTCACCGGGACAGGGGGGGGATGAGCAGTTCTTC
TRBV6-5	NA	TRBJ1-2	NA	CASSYGGGLNYGYTF	TGTGCCAGCAGTTACGGCGGGGGCTTAAACTATGGCTACACCTTC
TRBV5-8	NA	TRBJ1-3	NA	CASSWDGKEKTIYF	TGTGCCAGCAGCTGGGACGGAAAGGAAAAGACCATATATTTT
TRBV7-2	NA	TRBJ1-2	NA	CASSSNQGRDGYTF	TGTGCCAGCAGCTCTAACCAGGGTAGGGATGGCTACACCTTC
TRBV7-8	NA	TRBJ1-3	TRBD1	CASSLVPQGTGNTIYF	TGTGCCAGCAGTTTAGTCCCACAGGGGACGGGAAACACCATATATTTT
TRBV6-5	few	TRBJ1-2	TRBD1	CASSGRGNYGYTF	TGTGCCAGCTCGGGCAGGGGGAACTATGGCTACACCTTC